These T cell receptor beta chains were read from a single sample in a study of radiation and T cells in renal cell carcinoma. Clones were sequenced by immunoSEQ multiplex PCR, and TCRdb holds only the in-frame ones, with some missing. The repertoire has under 200,000 clones, 88% of them found once; the top ten carry around 11%. Source: blood, taken from a patient whose treatment included radiotherapy and nephrectomy. The receptor set was obtained from a woman aged 45-65 years with renal cell carcinoma. Both conserved end residues are part of each CDR3. A D gene is named only where the DNA matches it firmly. A clone size is listed for some rows: how often the clone was seen (once, few, many), or a class if it is expanded.

j_call v_call d_call clone_size cdr3_nt cdr3_aa
TRBJ2-4 TRBV21-1 - - TGTGCCAGCACCATCCTCGTTCCCCCCAGGTGGGCCAAAAACATTCAGTACTTC CASTILVPPRWAKNIQYF
TRBJ2-1 TRBV4-3 - - TGCGCCAGCAGCCAAAAGCTCGGGGGTGGACCCTACAATGAGCAGTTCTTC CASSQKLGGGPYNEQFF
TRBJ2-7 TRBV7-9 TRBD2 - TGTGCCAGCAGCCCCGGACTAGCGGGGGACGAGCAGTACTTC CASSPGLAGDEQYF
TRBJ2-2 TRBV6-1 - - TGTGCCAGCAACGCGGACATAAACACCGGGGAGCTGTTTTTT CASNADINTGELFF
TRBJ1-5 TRBV7-2 - - TGTGCCAGCAGCTTAGAACAGGCACGGCCCCAGCATTTT CASSLEQARPQHF
TRBJ1-1 TRBV10-3 - - TGTGCCATCTCTTTAGAGGGAGCGAACACTGAAGCTTTCTTT CAISLEGANTEAFF
TRBJ2-6 TRBV5-5 - - TGTGCCAGCAGCTTGGGGAACTCTGGGGCCAACGTCCTGACTTTC CASSLGNSGANVLTF
TRBJ2-5 TRBV6-1 - - TGTGCCAGCAGTGGGGACCTTCAAGAGACCCAGTACTTC CASSGDLQETQYF
TRBJ1-2 TRBV4-1 - - TGCGCCAGCAGCCAAGATGGGGTTTTGTTTGGGGATGGCTACACCTTC CASSQDGVLFGDGYTF
TRBJ2-3 TRBV9 - - TGTGCCAGCAGCGTAGCGGGCAGGGCGGGAGATACGCAGTATTTT CASSVAGRAGDTQYF
TRBJ2-5 TRBV15 TRBD2 - TGTGCCACCAGCAGAGGGGAGGGGCTAGGGGAGACCCAGTACTTC CATSRGEGLGETQYF
TRBJ1-1 TRBV29-1 - - TGCAGCGTTGAAAGGACACAGAACACTGAAGCTTTCTTT CSVERTQNTEAFF
TRBJ1-3 TRBV19 - - TGTGCCAGTAGCTGGACAGTTCCGACTGGAAACACCATATATTTT CASSWTVPTGNTIYF
TRBJ2-7 TRBV9 - - TGTGCCAGCAGCGTGGACGTGCTTCGGTACGAGCAGTACTTC CASSVDVLRYEQYF
TRBJ1-5 TRBV6-5 - - TGTGCCAGCAGCGCCGCCGGACAGAGCAATCAGCCCCAGCATTTT CASSAAGQSNQPQHF
TRBJ1-2 TRBV30 - - TGTGCCTGGAGTGTAGTCAGGGCGACTAACTATGGCTACACCTTC CAWSVVRATNYGYTF
TRBJ1-4 TRBV2 TRBD1 - TGTGCCAGCAGACGTACGGGACAGGAAAACGAAAAACTGTTTTTT CASRRTGQENEKLFF
TRBJ1-5 TRBV30 - once TGTGCCTGGGGGTATGGTAGTGATCAGCCCCAGCATTTT CAWGYGSDQPQHF
TRBJ2-7 TRBV19 TRBD1 - TGTGCCAGTAGTATTCAGGGACAGGCCATCAACTTC CASSIQGQAINF
TRBJ2-2 TRBV5-5 TRBD1 - TGTGCCAGCAGCATGGGACAGCTGAACACCGGGGAGCTGTTTTTT CASSMGQLNTGELFF
TRBJ2-1 TRBV9 TRBD2 - TGTGCCAGCAGCGTAGCCTCGCGGGGGAGTAATGAGCAGTTCTTC CASSVASRGSNEQFF
TRBJ1-6 TRBV6-5 TRBD1 - TGTGCCAGCAGTTACGGGGACAGGCGGTATAATTCACCCCTCCACTTT CASSYGDRRYNSPLHF
TRBJ1-5 TRBV19 - - TGTGCCAGTACCCGGTGGGGGGATAGCAATCAGCCCCAGCATTTT CASTRWGDSNQPQHF
TRBJ2-2 TRBV18 TRBD2 - TGTGCCAGCTCACCACGCAGCGGGGGGGCCGACACCGGGGAGCTGTTTTTT CASSPRSGGADTGELFF
TRBJ2-2 TRBV5-1 TRBD2 - TGCGCCAGCAGCCCCCAGCGGGGATCCGGGGAGCTGTTTTTT CASSPQRGSGELFF
TRBJ1-3 TRBV9 - - TGTGCCAGCAGCGCCGTCGGGTTATCTGGAAACACCATATATTTT CASSAVGLSGNTIYF
TRBJ1-1 TRBV5-5 - - TGTGCCAGCAGCCAAGATGTGAACACTGAAGCTTTCTTT CASSQDVNTEAFF
TRBJ2-5 TRBV2 TRBD1 - TGTGCCAGCAGAAGGGACAGGGGTGAGACCCAGTACTTC CASRRDRGETQYF
TRBJ2-3 TRBV7-3 - - TGTGCCAGCAGCTACGCGCGGGAAGATACGCAGTATTTT CASSYAREDTQYF
TRBJ2-3 TRBV7-9 - - TGTGCCAGCAGCTTTGTGGGGGCAGTCACAGATACGCAGTATTTT CASSFVGAVTDTQYF
TRBJ2-7 TRBV27 TRBD1 - TGTGCCAGCAGTTACGGGACAGGAACCTACGAGCAGTACTTC CASSYGTGTYEQYF
TRBJ2-5 TRBV5-8 TRBD2 - TGTGCCAGCAGCCGAATCAGCGGGGGGGATCAAGAGACCCAGTACTTC CASSRISGGDQETQYF
TRBJ1-1 TRBV11-2 - - TGTGCCAGCAGCCCTAGTTTGGGTATGAACACTGAAGCTTTCTTT CASSPSLGMNTEAFF
TRBJ2-3 TRBV9 TRBD2 - TGTGCCAGCAGCGTAGTAGCTAGCGGGGGGGTAGATACGCAGTATTTT CASSVVASGGVDTQYF
TRBJ1-5 TRBV6-1 - - TGTGCCAGCAGTGAACAAAGCGGTCAGCCCCAGCATTTT CASSEQSGQPQHF
TRBJ1-6 TRBV7-2 - - TGTGCCAGCAGCTTAGTCCCAGAGGCGGTTTTTCACTTT CASSLVPEAVFHF
TRBJ1-2 TRBV4-2 TRBD1 few TGTGCCAGCAGCCAAGATTTAGGGGGCGTCTATGGCTACACCTTC CASSQDLGGVYGYTF
TRBJ1-1 TRBV6-1 TRBD1 - TGTGCCAGCAGTGTAGGGGGCGCGAGGACTGAAGCTTTCTTT CASSVGGARTEAFF
TRBJ1-1 TRBV7-2 - - TGTGCCAGCAGCCCAACGGGTTTGAACGCTTTCTTT CASSPTGLNAFF
TRBJ2-7 TRBV7-2 - - TGTGCCAGCAGTCCTCAACAGGGAATTGCCGGCGAGCAGTACTTC CASSPQQGIAGEQYF
TRBJ2-5 TRBV19 - - TGTGCCAGTAGTATCGGGGGAGAGACCCAGTACTTC CASSIGGETQYF
TRBJ2-3 TRBV5-1 - - TGCGCCAGCAGCTTAGGACAGACAGATACGCAGTATTTT CASSLGQTDTQYF
TRBJ2-3 TRBV5-1 TRBD2 once TGCGCCAGCAGCTTAGTGGGACTAGCGGGTGCAGATACGCAGTATTTT CASSLVGLAGADTQYF
TRBJ2-7 TRBV5-1 - - TGCGCCAGCAGCTTGTCTGGGGACGCAGCCGAGCAGTACTTC CASSLSGDAAEQYF
TRBJ1-5 TRBV19 - - TGTGCCAGTAGTGGGGAGGGAGGGACGTGGCAGCCCCAGCATTTT CASSGEGGTWQPQHF
TRBJ1-2 TRBV6-5 TRBD1 - TGTGCCAGCAGTTTGGGACAGGGCCCTGACGGCTACACCTTC CASSLGQGPDGYTF
TRBJ2-5 TRBV7-2 - - TGTGCCAGCAGCTTAGCGGGCCCCGGGGAGACCCAGTACTTC CASSLAGPGETQYF
TRBJ2-7 TRBV27 TRBD2 once TGTGCCAGCAGTTTAAATTGGGGGGGGAGGGAGCAGTACTTC CASSLNWGGREQYF
TRBJ1-1 TRBV6-6 TRBD1 - TGTGCCAGCAGTCCTCGACAGGGTGACACTGAAGCTTTCTTT CASSPRQGDTEAFF
TRBJ1-2 TRBV7-2 - once TGTGCCAGCAGCCTAAGGGTCGAACCGTGGCCTGGCTACACCTTC CASSLRVEPWPGYTF
TRBJ1-5 TRBV27 - - TGTGTCAGCAGCCGTTATCCCGGGGTTAGCAATCAGCCCCAGCATTTT CVSSRYPGVSNQPQHF
TRBJ2-6 TRBV7-3 - - TGTGCCAGCAGCTTACATCCGGGGGCTGGGGCCAACGTCCTGACTTTC CASSLHPGAGANVLTF